The source of this T cell receptor (beta chain) is a study of blood T cell repertoires in COVID-19 (TCRdb year 2020). Notes on the research overall: The collaborator samples originated in the United States, Italy and Spain and spanned the acute and convalescent phases of COVID-19. Nearly every sample came with metadata listing a de-identified subject ID, COVID-19 status, age in years and sex. The material from the prospective study consisted of cDNA or gDNA derived from T cells, B-cell-depleted T cells, or PBMCs. HLA class I and class II types, where available, came from metadata supplied by the sample provider rather than from assay-based typing. Deeply sampled blood TCRbeta repertoires from subjects exposed to, actively infected with, or recovered from COVID-19 were included in the dataset. Samples came from the ongoing ImmuneRACE study (first 160 participants) plus 1,254 subjects from 6 global collaborators. The repertoires were made available in a free public database intended to serve as a resource for research on the immune response to SARS-CoV-2.

Summary of the overall study and its limitations: The amount of clinical and demographic metadata varied by source and participant and was provided uncurated.

Collaborating institutions collected whole blood in K2EDTA tubes following their own protocols. For TCRbeta analysis, collaborators shipped samples as frozen whole blood, isolated PBMCs, or DNA extracted from either of those sample types. TCRbeta CDR3 regions were amplified from genomic DNA by means of the immunoSEQ Assay, a bias-controlled multiplex PCR. For the original study's pipeline: The number of nucleated cells in each sample was estimated from the amplification of reference gene primers within the assay. To quantify the absolute abundance of each unique TCRbeta CDR3 rearrangement, sequence reads were collapsed and filtered. Productive Simpson clonality was computed per sample as the square root of Simpson's diversity index over productive rearrangements. Sourced from immuneACCESS, this table was stored by TCRdb with only in-frame sequences that have V and J called. A share of the clones is absent; for the studies checked, an unresolved V gene accounts for under half, and the remainder has no known explanation. The DNA was the basis for D and trimming; V, J and clone size are from that table. A total of more than 95,000 clones appear in this sample, roughly 87% of them only once. Just over 3% of the sample is taken by the ten largest.

Of note for this clone: This receptor's antigen is unknown. One base away there is no much larger clone; base qualities are not given.

CDR1 and CDR2 (KGHSH, LQKENI) derive from the germline V gene. V ends up 5 bases short and J 12 bases short, with an unmatched junction base count of 13. From the cysteine up to the phenylalanine, the CDR3 has a length of 15 residues. Solely the CDR3 DNA is kept, with 45 bases framed from the first base. The source material was peripheral blood. In this chain, TRBV18 is recombined with TRBJ1-4; 9 bases in the junction line up with TRBD1. The TCR was taken from a man aged 50 or older in a cohort sampled during active COVID-19. In nucleotide form, the sequence is TGTGCCAGCTCATCCCGGGACAGGGCGCCCCGGGAACTGTTTTTT. Translated, this gives CASSSRDRAPRELFF.